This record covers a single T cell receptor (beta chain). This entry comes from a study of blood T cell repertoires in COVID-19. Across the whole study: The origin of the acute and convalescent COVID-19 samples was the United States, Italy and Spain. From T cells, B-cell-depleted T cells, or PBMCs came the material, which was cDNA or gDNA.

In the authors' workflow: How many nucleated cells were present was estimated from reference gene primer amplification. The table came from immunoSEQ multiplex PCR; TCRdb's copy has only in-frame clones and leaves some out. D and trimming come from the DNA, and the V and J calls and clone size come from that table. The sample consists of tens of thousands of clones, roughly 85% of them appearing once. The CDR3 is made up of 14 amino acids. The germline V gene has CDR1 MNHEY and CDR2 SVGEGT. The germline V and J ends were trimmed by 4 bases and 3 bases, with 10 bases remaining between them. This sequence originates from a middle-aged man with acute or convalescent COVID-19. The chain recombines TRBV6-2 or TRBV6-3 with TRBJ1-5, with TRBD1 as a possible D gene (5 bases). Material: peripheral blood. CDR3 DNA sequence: TGTGCCAGCAGTTGGACACGATTCAATCAGCCCCAGCATTTT. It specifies CASSWTRFNQPQHF.